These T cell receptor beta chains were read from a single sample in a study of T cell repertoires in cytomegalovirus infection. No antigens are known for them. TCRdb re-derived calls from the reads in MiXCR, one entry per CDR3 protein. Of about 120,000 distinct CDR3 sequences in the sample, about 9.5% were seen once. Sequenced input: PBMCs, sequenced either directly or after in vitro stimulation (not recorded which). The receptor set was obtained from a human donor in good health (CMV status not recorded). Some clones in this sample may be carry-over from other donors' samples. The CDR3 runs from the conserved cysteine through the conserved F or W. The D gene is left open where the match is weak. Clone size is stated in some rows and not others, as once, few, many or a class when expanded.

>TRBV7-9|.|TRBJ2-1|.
TGTGCCAGCAGATTAGTAGGGAGGAATGAGCAGTTCTTC
CASRLVGRNEQFF
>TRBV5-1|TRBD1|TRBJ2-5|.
TGCGCCAGCAGCTCACAGGGGCAAGAGACCCAGTACTTC
CASSSQGQETQYF
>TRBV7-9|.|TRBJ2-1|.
TGTGCCAGCAGCTTGGGTGAAGGGAACGGGAGTGAGCAGTTCTTC
CASSLGEGNGSEQFF
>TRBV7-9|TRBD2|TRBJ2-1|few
TGTGTCAGCAGCACCCAGACTAGCGGGAGAGGTCGCGATGAGCAGTTCTTC
CVSSTQTSGRGRDEQFF
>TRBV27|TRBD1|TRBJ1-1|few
TGTGCCAGCAGTGGGACAGCTTTTGCGGACACTGAAGCTTTCTTT
CASSGTAFADTEAFF
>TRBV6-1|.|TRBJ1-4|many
TGTGCCAGCAGCCCCGGAGCAACTAATGAAAAACTGTTTTTT
CASSPGATNEKLFF
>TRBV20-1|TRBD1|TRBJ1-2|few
TGCAGTGCAGGGACAGCCTCTAACTATGGCTACACCTTC
CSAGTASNYGYTF
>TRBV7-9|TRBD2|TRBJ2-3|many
TGTGCCAGCAGCATAAGCGGGATAGATACGCAGTATTTT
CASSISGIDTQYF
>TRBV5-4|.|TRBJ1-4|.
TGTGCCAGCAGCTTGGCCAACAGGGATGAAAAACTGTTTTTT
CASSLANRDEKLFF
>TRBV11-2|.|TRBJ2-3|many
TGTGCCAGCAGCTTAGACCGATTTAGGGCGCAGTATTTT
CASSLDRFRAQYF
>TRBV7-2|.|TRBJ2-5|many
TGTGCCAGCAGCGGCACGGGGTTAACGACCCAGTACTTC
CASSGTGLTTQYF
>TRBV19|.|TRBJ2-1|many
TGTGCCAGTAGTGTCAGACTAGTGGGCAATGAGCAGTTCTTC
CASSVRLVGNEQFF
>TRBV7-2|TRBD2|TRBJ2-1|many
TGTGCCAGCAGCTTAGGGAGGCCTTGGGAGCGGGACGGCAATGAGCAGTTCTTC
CASSLGRPWERDGNEQFF
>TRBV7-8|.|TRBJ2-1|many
TGTGCCAGCAGCTTAACTGGTAATTTTGAGCAGTTCTTC
CASSLTGNFEQFF
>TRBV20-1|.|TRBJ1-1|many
TGCAGTGCTAGAAAAGGGAGCCAGAACACTGAAGCTTTCTTT
CSARKGSQNTEAFF
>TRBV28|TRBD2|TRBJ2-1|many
TGTGCCAGCACCCTGACTAGCCTCAATGAGCAGTTCTTC
CASTLTSLNEQFF
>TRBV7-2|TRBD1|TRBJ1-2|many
TGTGCCGCACGGAAGGGGGCCCTAGAGGGCTACACCTTC
CAARKGALEGYTF
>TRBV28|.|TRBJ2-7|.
TGTGCCAGCAGTTTATCCGAAGGAAAAAAGCAGTACTTC
CASSLSEGKKQYF
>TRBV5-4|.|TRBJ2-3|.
TGTGCCACATCGGGACAGTACCGGGAGAGGTATACGCAGTATTTT
CATSGQYRERYTQYF
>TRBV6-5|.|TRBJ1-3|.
TGTGCCAGCAGACCAAGTGGTGGCACCATATATTTT
CASRPSGGTIYF
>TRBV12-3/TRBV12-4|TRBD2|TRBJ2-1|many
TGTGCCAGCAGTTCAACAAGGACTAGCGTGTACAATGAGCAGTTCTTC
CASSSTRTSVYNEQFF
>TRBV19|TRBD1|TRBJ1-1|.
TGTGCCAGTAGTACGACCCGGACAGGAACGTACACTGAAGCTTTCTTT
CASSTTRTGTYTEAFF
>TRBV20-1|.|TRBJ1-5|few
TGCAGTGCTAGAGCGACCGAGATCAATCAGCCCCAGCATTTT
CSARATEINQPQHF
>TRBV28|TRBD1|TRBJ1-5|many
TGTGCCAGCACGCACGGGACAGCTAATCAGCCCCAGCATTTT
CASTHGTANQPQHF
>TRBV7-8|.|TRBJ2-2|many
TGTGCCAGCAGCCAAGGGCCCAGGGGTTCGGTCGGGGAGCTGTTTTTT
CASSQGPRGSVGELFF
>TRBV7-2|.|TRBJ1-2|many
TGTGCCAGCAGCTTAGGAGGGTCGGAGGCCTACACCTTC
CASSLGGSEAYTF
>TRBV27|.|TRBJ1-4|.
TGTGCCAGCAGTTTCCGGGCGCGGGGAGAAAAACTGTTTTTT
CASSFRARGEKLFF
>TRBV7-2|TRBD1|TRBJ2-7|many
TGTGCCAGCAGCTCCATGAGACAGGGGGCCTACGAGCAGTACTTC
CASSSMRQGAYEQYF
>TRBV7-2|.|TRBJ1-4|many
TGTGCCAGCAGCTTAGATAGGACTAATGAAAAACTGTTTTTT
CASSLDRTNEKLFF
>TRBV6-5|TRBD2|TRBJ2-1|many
TGTGCCAGCAGTCTGACTAGCGGGATCCCCTACAATGAGCAGTTCTTC
CASSLTSGIPYNEQFF
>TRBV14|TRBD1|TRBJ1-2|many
TGTGCCAGCAGCACCCGGACAGGGAGCTATGGCTACACCTTC
CASSTRTGSYGYTF
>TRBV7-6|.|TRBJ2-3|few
TGTGCCAGCAGCCTGCGACCCACAGATACGCAGTATTTT
CASSLRPTDTQYF
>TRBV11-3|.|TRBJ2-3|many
TGTGCCAGCAGCTTTGGGGGCACAGATACGCAGTATTTT
CASSFGGTDTQYF
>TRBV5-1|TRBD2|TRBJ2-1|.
TGCGCCAGCAGCTCGGGACTAGCGGGAGGCGGCGCCTACAATGAGCAGTTCTTC
CASSSGLAGGGAYNEQFF
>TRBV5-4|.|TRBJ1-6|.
TGTGCCAGCAGCTTTCAGGGAGGGAATTCACCCCTCCACTTT
CASSFQGGNSPLHF
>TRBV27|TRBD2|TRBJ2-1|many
TGTGCCAGCAGTCCCGGGACTAGCGGATATAGCTCCTACAATGAGCAGTTCTTC
CASSPGTSGYSSYNEQFF